Listed here are 14 T cell receptor beta chains from one sample, sequenced in a study of blood T cell repertoires in COVID-19. Profiling relied on immunoSEQ multiplex PCR, and the TCRdb table lists in-frame clones only, not all of them. This table holds over 60,000 clones, around 83% found once. Sequenced input: peripheral blood. Every receptor here comes from a woman aged 80 or older with active or convalescent COVID-19.

This clone has a single count. The CDR3 DNA follows: TGTGCCTGGAGTGCCGGCCAGGTAGATACGCAGTATTTT. This translates into CAWSAGQVDTQYF. The chain joins TRBV30 to TRBJ2-3; D is unclear. Germline V gene sequence: CDR1 GTSNPN, CDR2 SVGIG (reference sequence). The CDR3 has 13 residues. The V gene lost 1 base and the J gene lost 5 bases, with 10 bases spanning the gap.

The rearrangement links TRBV15 to TRBJ1-2; D is perhaps TRBD1 (6 bases). V shed 2 bases and J shed 13 bases, with 20 bases lying between them. The CDR3 is 14 residues long. The germline CDR1 and CDR2 sequences are LNHNV and YYDKDF (reference sequence). This chain's CDR3 is CATSRPTNGQPITF. The DNA of the CDR3 is TGTGCCACCAGCAGACCTACAAACGGACAGCCGATCACCTTC.

J is TRBJ1-2 and V is TRBV2; possibly TRBD1 for D (5 bases). The V gene's germline CDR1 is SNHLY and CDR2 FYNNEI. The CDR3 loop spans 14 amino acids. V lost 3 bases, J lost 7 bases, and 15 bases lay in between. CDR3 coding DNA: TGTGCCAGCAGTGAGGGTGTAGCCAGGGCTGGCTACACCTTC. It yields the protein CASSEGVARAGYTF.

This clone was seen once. V and J are TRBV7-2 and TRBJ2-1; maybe TRBD2 (6 bases). The germline CDR1 and CDR2 sequences are SGHTA and FQGNSA. V lost 5 bases and J 4 bases, leaving 15 bases between the germline ends. The CDR3 spans 15 residues. The CDR3 region is CASSLSGGIYNEQFF. The CDR3 DNA follows: TGTGCCAGCAGCCTGTCCGGGGGAATATACAATGAGCAGTTCTTC.

The count of this clone is one. This sequence joins TRBV10-3 and TRBJ2-7, with 8 bases identical to TRBD1. The CDR3 spans 16 residues. The V gene end was trimmed by 0 bases and the J gene end by 1 base; junction bases not matched to a gene: 5. Looked up from germline, CDR1 is ENHRY and CDR2 is SYGVKD. This CDR3 is CAISESAGGASYEQYF. CDR3 sequence (DNA): TGTGCCATCAGTGAGTCCGCAGGGGGCGCGTCCTACGAGCAGTACTTC.

This sequence joins TRBV27 and TRBJ2-7, with 14 bases fitting TRBD2. CDR3 size: 16 residues. V was clipped by 3 bases and J by 7 bases; unmatched bases: 8. Looked up from germline, CDR1 is MNHEY and CDR2 is SMNVEV (reference sequence). The chain's CDR3 is CASSLVRLAGGNEQYF. The CDR3 DNA reads as TGTGCCAGCAGTTTGGTAAGACTAGCGGGGGGGAATGAGCAGTACTTC.

V usage is TRBV6-5 and J usage is TRBJ1-2; 8 positions match TRBD1. The CDR3 length is 14 residues. Trimming at V came to 6 bases and at J to 3 bases, leaving 6 bases not matched to a gene. Germline CDR1 is MNHEY and CDR2 is SVGAGI. The CDR3 spells CASRRTGPDYGYTF. In nucleotides, the CDR3 is TGTGCCAGCAGACGGACAGGGCCTGACTATGGCTACACCTTC.

The chain uses TRBV29-1 and TRBJ1-2, with 8 bases matching TRBD1. The CDR3 is made up of 12 amino acids. Per the germline V gene, CDR1 is SQVTM and CDR2 is ANQGSEA. The V segment lost 8 bases and the J segment 7 bases; nucleotides outside the gene matches: 9. Written as DNA, the CDR3 is TGCAGCACACAACAGGGGACAGGTGGCTACACCTTC. The encoded protein is CSTQQGTGGYTF.

The chain recombines TRBV7-2 with TRBJ1-3, with 8 bases lining up with TRBD1. Germline lookup yields CDR1 SGHTA and CDR2 FQGNSA. The CDR3 runs to 16 residues. The J segment lost 5 bases and the V segment lost 1 base, leaving 7 bases of the junction unmatched. The CDR3 spells CASSLEAGGSRNTIYF. CDR3 nucleotide sequence: TGTGCCAGCAGCTTAGAGGCAGGGGGCTCGAGAAACACCATATATTTT. The full variable domain, with the rest looked up from reference TRBV7-2 and TRBJ1-3, is GAGVSQSPSNKVTEKGKDVELRCDPISGHTALYWYRQSLGQGLEFLIYFQGNSAPDKSGLPSDRFSAERTGGSVSTLTIQRTQQEDSAVYLCASSLEAGGSRNTIYFGEGSWLTVV.

This clone was recorded a few times. The chain joins TRBV29-1 to TRBJ1-5; 7 bases fit TRBD1. The CDR3 is made up of 15 amino acids. Germline values: CDR1 SQVTM, CDR2 ANQGSEA. Trimming at V came to 8 bases and at J to 0 bases, leaving 10 bases not matched to a gene. The CDR3 is CSLREGTDSNQPQHF. The CDR3 DNA sequence: TGCAGCCTTAGGGAAGGGACAGATAGCAATCAGCCCCAGCATTTT.

This clone occurred a few times. The genes are TRBV2 and TRBJ1-5; 7 bases fit TRBD1. Germline lookup yields CDR1 SNHLY and CDR2 FYNNEI. The J segment lost 5 bases and the V segment lost 9 bases, leaving 7 bases of the junction unmatched. CDR3 size: 13 residues. For the CDR3, the DNA is TGTGCCAGTGATCAGGGGGTCCATCAGCCCCAGCATTTT. It is translated as CASDQGVHQPQHF.

The rearrangement uses TRBV9 and TRBJ2-2, with D possibly TRBD2 on 6 matching bases. This CDR3 region has 20 residues. V was pared by 0 bases and J by 5 bases, with 26 bases between. The germline V gene encodes CDR1 SGDLS and CDR2 YYNGEE. The CDR3 DNA reads TGTGCCAGCAGCGTAGACCGGGGGACTCAATTCCCCAAACTAACCGGGGAGCTGTTTTTT. Its protein is CASSVDRGTQFPKLTGELFF.

About this clone: This specimen includes other DNA sequences encoding the same CDR3. The rearrangement uses TRBV7-3 and TRBJ2-3; 10 nucleotides match TRBD2. This CDR3 has 15 amino acids. Trimming removed 5 bases from V and 2 bases from J; junction bases left unmatched: 4. The germline V gene encodes CDR1 SGHTA and CDR2 FQGTGA. CDR3 residues: CASSPSGGATDTQYF. The CDR3 bases are TGTGCCAGCAGCCCAAGCGGGGGGGCCACAGATACGCAGTATTTT. Full variable domain (missing parts from reference TRBV7-3 and TRBJ2-3): GAGVSQTPSNKVTEKGKYVELRCDPISGHTALYWYRQSLGQGPEFLIYFQGTGAADDSGLPNDRFFAVRPEGSVSTLKIQRTERGDSAVYLCASSPSGGATDTQYFGPGTRLTVL.

The chain uses TRBV11-2 and TRBJ2-5, with D perhaps matching TRBD2 (5 bases). Trimming cost V 3 bases and J 2 bases, with 10 bases left between them. The CDR3 consists of 14 residues. Germline V gives CDR1 SGHAT, CDR2 FQNNGV. The CDR3 DNA is TGTGCCAGCAGCTTTTTCGGGGAGCAAGAGACCCAGTACTTC. Amino acids: CASSFFGEQETQYF.